A selection of T cell receptor beta chains follows, all from one sample in a study of T-cell reconstitution after alpha-beta-depleted transplantation in children. TCRdb re-analysed the PCR reads in MiXCR, keeping a single row per CDR3 protein. Here the sample spans about 310,000 distinct CDR3 sequences, around 20% being singletons. The sequencing used PBMCs, mostly from graft donor cells, collected 180 days after TCRalphabeta/CD19-depleted stem cell transplant. All receptors derive from a male patient under 18 who had a stem cell transplant for acute lymphoblastic leukemia, so the T cells may come from the graft donor. Each CDR3 is given with its conserved first and last residue. A D gene is named only where the DNA matches it firmly. A row's size may be missing; if present it is once, few, many or a size class.

d_call clone_size j_call v_call cdr3_nt cdr3_aa
- - TRBJ2-7 TRBV6-5 TGTGCCAGCAGTTCCCACCCAGGGGTAGCGGGTCGACCTATCGAGCAGTACTTC CASSSHPGVAGRPIEQYF
- - TRBJ2-3 TRBV7-3 TGTGCCAGCAGCCCAGGGCCAGGGTGGAGCACAGATACGCAGTATTTT CASSPGPGWSTDTQYF
TRBD1 - TRBJ2-7 TRBV14 TGTGCCAGCAGCCAAGTTGGGACAGGGGCCTACGAGCAGTACTTC CASSQVGTGAYEQYF
TRBD2 - TRBJ2-1 TRBV7-3 TGTGCCAGCAACACCCAGTGGCTAGCGGCTAAGCAGTTCTTC CASNTQWLAAKQFF
TRBD2 few TRBJ2-2 TRBV29-1 TGCAGCGTAGTAGCGGGATCCGCGAACACCGGGGAGCTGTTTTTT CSVVAGSANTGELFF
- - TRBJ1-6 TRBV25-1 TGTGCCAGCAGTGAATACCTCCGGGGGACCTCACCCCTCCACTTT CASSEYLRGTSPLHF
- few TRBJ1-6 TRBV7-9 TGTGCCAGCAGCTTCGGGGGGTTGACACCCCTCCACTTT CASSFGGLTPLHF
- few TRBJ1-2 TRBV3-1 TGTGCCAGCAGCTTAGACGCGGGGACTAACTATGGCTACACCTTC CASSLDAGTNYGYTF
- few TRBJ1-1 TRBV7-6 TGTGCCAGCAGCTTAGTGTTCACAGGAGGGAACACTGAAGCTTTCTTT CASSLVFTGGNTEAFF
TRBD2 - TRBJ2-7 TRBV5-1 TGCGCCAGCAGCTTCGCGGGAGGGGTCTACGAGCAGTACTTC CASSFAGGVYEQYF
- few TRBJ2-2 TRBV7-9 TGTGCCAGCAGCTTATACGGGAACACCGGGGAGCTGTTTTTT CASSLYGNTGELFF